This T cell receptor (beta chain) was identified in a study of cytomegalovirus exposure and HLA in healthy donors (dated by TCRdb to 2017 to 2019). General notes on the study: An earlier analysis of several hundred of the donors reported 276 Gb of sequence data and 100 million to 120 million unique TCR beta sequences obtained from roughly 170 million T cells. An early release covering just under 650 HLA-typed donors comprised approximately 290 gigabases of sequencing data and approximately 85 million unique TCR sequences. Among the roughly 400 genotyped donors, around 81% belonged to the genetic ancestry cluster associated with self-reported Caucasian donors. The study aimed to test whether cataloging public T cell receptors could reveal signatures of past pathogen exposure. The study profiled the T cell repertoires of hundreds of subjects by immunosequencing and related them to cytomegalovirus serostatus. Along with the roughly 700-subject first cohort, a separate validation cohort of around 110 different subjects was used. To predict cytomegalovirus infection status, the study combined high-throughput TCR immunosequencing, statistical association of individual TCRs with disease status, and machine learning. In a later analysis, previously published TCR beta repertoires from 666 donors were re-analyzed and high-resolution HLA genotyping was added so that TCR occurrence patterns could be studied. Rather than drawing on any new phenotypic data, the later analysis identified candidate immune exposures from TCR beta sequences and the way those sequences occurred across donors. In an earlier analysis of a few hundred of the donors, high-throughput TCR beta sequencing was used to judge whether each TCR beta V gene segment behaved as functional or pseudogenic. Donor age, sex, ethnicity and CMV serostatus were compiled together with the repertoire data. A later genetic analysis used genome-wide SNP genotypes for about 65% of the 666 donors, treating that subset as a discovery cohort. All discovery cohort repertoires had been generated on a single sequencing platform. HLA typing covered class I and class II loci at four-digit resolution. The number of donors typed differed by locus, with about 629-640 for A, B, C, DRB1 and DQB1, around 500 for DQA1, about 610 for DPA1, and around 430 for DPB1. Four to six DR-DQ haplotypes were handled as single units for association and clustering, since linkage in the cohort was strong. Among 300 to 450 genotyped donors of the cohort, an average of about 240,000 unique TCR beta nucleotide sequences were sequenced per donor, roughly a sixth of them non-productive.

Receptors were amplified or captured by the immunoSEQ multiplex PCR assay. A mixture of 60 forward primers for TCR Vbeta segments and 13 reverse primers for TCR Jbeta segments was used in the multiplex PCR. Amplification of the CDR3 region of rearranged TCR beta genes was performed with a multiplex PCR assay on genomic DNA. The Illumina HiSeq System was used to sequence the amplified TCR beta libraries as 87-base-pair reads. In the original analysis: A later analysis counted around 72 million unique TCR beta chains across the 640 or so repertoires, and 10 million to 11 million of these chains were shared by at least two donors. Raw reads were error-corrected and collapsed into unique sequences by a nearest-neighbor algorithm in which closely related sequences were merged to remove PCR and sequencing errors. CDR3 sequences were aligned to IMGT reference sequences to assign V, D and J gene segments. For a sequence to be retained, at least a six-nucleotide match to both a V gene segment and a J gene segment was required. Rearrangements were classified as productive when the CDR3 lacked stop codons and remained in frame with V and J, and all other rearrangements were classified as non-productive. Following IMGT convention, CDR3 was defined as the stretch from the second conserved V-encoded cysteine to the conserved J-encoded phenylalanine. The earlier analysis of fewer than 750 of the donors excluded sequences that lacked an unambiguous match to a single V gene segment. An earlier analysis of almost 600 of the donors classified V segments as functional when productive rearrangements were above 56.7% and as segregating when the standard deviation between donors was above 5%. To diagnose cytomegalovirus status from the catalog of TCR beta chain sequences, a statistical classification framework was built. A later analysis assigned V and J genes by comparing TCR nucleotide sequences with IMGT/GENE-DB human TR gene sequences. In a later analysis, CDR3 sequences and most-parsimonious VDJ recombination scenarios were assigned using the TCRdist pipeline. In a later analysis, every TCR beta chain was defined by the combination of its CDR3 amino acid sequence and its V-gene family, and reads without a unique V-gene family were dropped. A later analysis removed 592 highly shared, low-generation-probability nucleotide sequences to deal with suspected cross-contamination and a sequencing artifact. In a later analysis, a clonal expansion index was calculated for each public chain from normalized within-repertoire ranks of inferred template counts. In a later analysis, generation probabilities were computed using a VDJ recombination model fitted to out-of-frame rearrangements, and the results were checked against IGoR. A later analysis scored TCR-TCR, TCR-HLA and TCR-CMV co-occurrence with hypergeometric tests, applying a repertoire-size bias correction to TCR pairs. A later analysis estimated false discovery rates by permuting HLA or CMV assignments 20 times. In a later analysis, co-occurring TCRs were grouped with DBSCAN, and TCRdist sequence similarity was added when clustering was performed within HLA-allele-positive subsets. For co-occurrence clustering, repertoires with fewer than 30,000 or more than 120,000 public chains were excluded, along with about five repertoires with anomalous nucleotide sharing. The clones in this table, taken by TCRdb from immuneACCESS, are in-frame only. Not every clone is retained; where verified, under half of the shortfall comes from an unresolved V gene, and the cause of the rest is unknown. V, J and clone size reflect that table, while D and trimming were determined from the DNA. Here the sample has 200,000 to 250,000 clones; 65% to 85% occur a single time. The top ten constitute roughly 0.75% of the sample.

Overall study results and their limits: Broadly in line with IMGT annotations, most TCR beta V segments showed up in productive rearrangements about 87% or about 30% of the time in an earlier analysis of approximately 640 of the donors. The classifier was reported to diagnose cytomegalovirus status with high specificity and sensitivity in both the original and validation cohorts. In a later analysis, around 15,000 TCR beta sequences were associated with specific HLA alleles at a false discovery rate of 0.05. Because HLA typing was unavailable for some donors at each locus, only the typed subset was used in association tests. A later analysis reported that several top co-occurrence clusters appeared linked to parvovirus B19, influenza, CMV and Epstein-Barr virus. This cohort had only TCR beta chains sequenced, and the lack of alpha or paired-chain data limited which features could be detected. A few of the identified cytomegalovirus-associated TCR beta chains were confirmed in vitro to be specific for cytomegalovirus antigens. Compared with the 666-donor mean, donors in an Asian-associated ancestry cluster had fewer N-insertions in productive TCRs, according to a later genetic analysis. V-gene and J-gene trimming of TCR beta chains was associated with a missense DCLRE1C variant in a later genetic analysis, and the association was replicated in an independent cohort. Roughly uniform sequencing depth across donors was assumed in presence/absence analyses, although this assumption may not hold. A further reported finding was that TCR beta sequences accurately predicted the HLA-A and HLA-B alleles for most subjects in the first cohort. Assigning TCR associations to individual alleles was difficult when HLA alleles, especially DR and DQ, strongly co-occurred. While some public TCRs were present in many individuals, most TCR sequences turned up only very rarely across donors. The authors suggested that the approach could potentially be generalized to other disease states and immunological phenotypes. CMV serostatus was the only immune exposure information available for the cohort. According to a later analysis, most CMV-associated TCR beta chains appeared to be HLA-restricted, and the HLA associations seemed to be driven largely by CMV exposure. A cluster of highly shared sequence variants was judged likely to be a technical artifact of the sequencing pipeline. In a later analysis, HLA-associated TCR beta chains showed more clonal expansion and lower generation probabilities than non-associated chains that were equally common. In a later analysis, TCR association rates were found to vary across HLA loci, with the most associated TCRs seen for DRB1 alleles and the fewest for HLA-C alleles. The earlier analysis of almost 600 of the donors excluded some 16 rarely observed V segments, including chromosome 9 orphons, because counts were too low. Linkage disequilibrium might explain the correlated functional status among segregating V segments, but an unknown experimental factor could not be ruled out. A total of 150 to 200 TCR beta chains were listed by the study as associated with cytomegalovirus.

Comment on this clone: Its antigen is not yet known. Base qualities are not at hand, and no much larger clone is one base apart.

The cohort comprised under 700 healthy bone marrow donors. At the time of sampling, all cohort members were nominally healthy, though unrecorded immune exposures were likely present. The donor tested CMV seronegative, placing the donor among the 350 or so seronegative members of the cohort. Each donor provided a peripheral blood sample, and peripheral blood mononuclear cells were used for TCR beta sequencing. The Qiagen DNeasy Blood Extraction Kit was used to extract genomic DNA from the blood cell samples. The sequencing input was PBMCs. The source of this sequence is a boy younger than 10 in good health and CMV-seronegative.

The encoded CDR3 is CASTPTSGLSSYEQYF. The bases are TGTGCCAGCACCCCAACTAGCGGCCTTAGCTCCTACGAGCAGTACTTC. The rearranged chain carries TRBV25-1 and TRBJ2-5; 8 bases in the junction line up with TRBD2. The assigned J gene may be wrong: the sequence end matches TRBJ2-7 better. The CDR3 numbers 16 residues from cysteine through phenylalanine. The sequence is cut down to CDR3 DNA, 48 bases in frame from base 1. The CDR1 and CDR2 encoded by the germline V gene are MGHDK and SYGVNS.